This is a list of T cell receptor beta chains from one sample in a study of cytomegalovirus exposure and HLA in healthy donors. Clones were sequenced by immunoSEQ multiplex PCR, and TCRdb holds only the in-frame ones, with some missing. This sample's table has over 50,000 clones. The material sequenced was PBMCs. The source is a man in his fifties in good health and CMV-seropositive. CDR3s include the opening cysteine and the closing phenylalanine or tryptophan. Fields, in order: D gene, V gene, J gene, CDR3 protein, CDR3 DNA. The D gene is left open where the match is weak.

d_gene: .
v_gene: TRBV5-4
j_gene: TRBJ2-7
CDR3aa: CASSGREQGEQYF
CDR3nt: TGTGCCAGCAGCGGGAGGGAGCAGGGGGAGCAGTACTTC

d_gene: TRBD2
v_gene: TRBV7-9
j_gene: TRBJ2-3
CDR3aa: CASSLGLAGGYYTDTQYF
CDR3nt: TGTGCCAGCAGCTTAGGGCTAGCGGGGGGTTACTACACAGATACGCAGTATTTT

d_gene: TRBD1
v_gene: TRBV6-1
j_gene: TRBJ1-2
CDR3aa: CASSGGTDYGYTF
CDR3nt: TGTGCCAGCAGTGGGGGGACAGACTATGGCTACACCTTC

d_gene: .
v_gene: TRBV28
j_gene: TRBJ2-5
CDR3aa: CASSLSGGETQYF
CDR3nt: TGTGCCAGCAGTTTATCCGGGGGAGAGACCCAGTACTTC

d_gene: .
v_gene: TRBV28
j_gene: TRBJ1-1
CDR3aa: CASSYRVSSTEAFF
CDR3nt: TGTGCCAGCAGTTACAGGGTTTCTAGCACTGAAGCTTTCTTT

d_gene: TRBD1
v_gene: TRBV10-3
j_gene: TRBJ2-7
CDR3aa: CAISGGQGGSYEQYF
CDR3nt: TGTGCCATCAGTGGAGGACAGGGTGGGAGCTACGAGCAGTACTTC

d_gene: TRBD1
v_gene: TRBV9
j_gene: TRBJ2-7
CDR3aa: CASSVGQGAYEQYF
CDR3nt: TGTGCCAGCAGCGTCGGACAGGGGGCTTACGAGCAGTACTTC

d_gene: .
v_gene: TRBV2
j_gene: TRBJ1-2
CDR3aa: CASSVLTGPYGYTF
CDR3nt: TGTGCCAGCAGCGTTTTGACAGGCCCCTATGGCTACACCTTC

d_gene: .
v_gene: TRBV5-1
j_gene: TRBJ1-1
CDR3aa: CASREDQLSNTEAFF
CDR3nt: TGCGCCAGCAGGGAAGACCAACTATCTAACACTGAAGCTTTCTTT

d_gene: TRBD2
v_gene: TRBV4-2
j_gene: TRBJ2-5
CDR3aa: CASSHGTSGGAGETQYF
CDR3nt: TGTGCCAGCAGCCACGGGACTAGCGGGGGGGCTGGAGAGACCCAGTACTTC

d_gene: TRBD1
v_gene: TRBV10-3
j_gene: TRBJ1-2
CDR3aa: CAIRGTDLSYTF
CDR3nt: TGTGCCATCAGGGGGACAGATTTAAGCTACACCTTC

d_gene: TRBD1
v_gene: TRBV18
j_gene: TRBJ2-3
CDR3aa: CASSPAGQGATDTQYF
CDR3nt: TGTGCCAGCTCACCGGCCGGACAGGGGGCAACAGATACGCAGTATTTT

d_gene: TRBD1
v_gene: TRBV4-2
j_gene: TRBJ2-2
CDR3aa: CASSQPPSGTGVLELFF
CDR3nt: TGTGCCAGCAGCCAGCCACCTTCCGGGACAGGGGTTTTGGAGCTGTTTTTT

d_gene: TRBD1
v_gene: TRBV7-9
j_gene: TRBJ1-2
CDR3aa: CASSTSGGTNYGYTF
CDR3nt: TGTGCCAGCAGCACCTCAGGGGGAACTAACTATGGCTACACCTTC

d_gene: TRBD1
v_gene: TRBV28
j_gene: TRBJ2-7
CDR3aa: CASSWGQGIAYEQYF
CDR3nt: TGTGCCAGCAGTTGGGGACAGGGGATCGCCTACGAGCAGTACTTC

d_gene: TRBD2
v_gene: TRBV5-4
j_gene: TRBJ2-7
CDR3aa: CASSLGGLAGGYEQYF
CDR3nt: TGTGCCAGCAGCTTGGGGGGACTAGCGGGAGGTTACGAGCAGTACTTC

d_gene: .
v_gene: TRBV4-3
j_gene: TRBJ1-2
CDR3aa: CASSQDEVRGAYGYTF
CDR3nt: TGCGCCAGCAGCCAGGACGAGGTTCGCGGGGCCTATGGCTACACCTTC

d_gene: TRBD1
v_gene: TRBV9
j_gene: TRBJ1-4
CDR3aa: CASSVGTGGIEKLFF
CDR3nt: TGTGCCAGCAGCGTAGGGACAGGGGGCATTGAAAAACTGTTTTTT

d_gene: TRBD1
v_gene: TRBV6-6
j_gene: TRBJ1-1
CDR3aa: CAVQTGYTEAFF
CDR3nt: TGTGCCGTCCAGACAGGGTACACTGAAGCTTTCTTT

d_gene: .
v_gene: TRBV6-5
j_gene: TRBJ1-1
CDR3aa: CASRFDRLTEAFF
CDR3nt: TGTGCCAGCAGGTTCGACAGGCTTACTGAAGCTTTCTTT

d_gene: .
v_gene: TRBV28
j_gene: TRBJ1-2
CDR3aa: CASSLQGPSYGYTF
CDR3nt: TGTGCCAGCAGTCTACAGGGCCCCTCATATGGCTACACCTTC

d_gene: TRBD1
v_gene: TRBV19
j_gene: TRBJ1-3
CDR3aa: CASSRQGSVTGNTIYF
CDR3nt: TGTGCCAGTAGTAGACAGGGGTCCGTGACTGGAAACACCATATATTTT

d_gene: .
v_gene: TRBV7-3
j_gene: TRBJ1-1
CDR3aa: CASSSHDGGEAFF
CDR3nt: TGTGCCAGCAGCTCACATGACGGGGGGGAAGCTTTCTTT